The 20 T cell receptor beta chains listed next were all sequenced from one sample in a study of T cells in Graves' hyperthyroidism and ophthalmopathy. RNA transcripts gave rise to amplified TCR beta CDR3 regions. A set of HTBI primers served as the primers for a first-round RT-PCR of the TCR CDR3. Each CDR3 protein is one row after TCRdb ran MiXCR on the multiplex PCR reads. The table shows roughly 200,000 distinct CDR3 sequences, with approximately 16% occurring only once. Sequenced material: blood. The receptors come from a man in his forties with Graves' hyperthyroidism.

This clonotype was seen many times. CDR3 bases: TGTGCCAGCAGCCCCCGGGACAGGGGTATCAACGAGCAGTACTTC. Amino acid sequence: CASSPRDRGINEQYF. The chain carries TRBV3-1 and TRBJ2-7; 10 bases are a match to TRBD1. Per germline, CDR1 LGHDT and CDR2 YNNKEL (reference sequence). The CDR3 totals 15 residues. V lost 4 bases, J lost 5 bases, and 8 bases stayed unmatched.

This clonotype came up many times. The chain has TRBV5-8 and TRBJ1-1; D call uncertain. The CDR3 is 13 amino acids. Trimming cost V 4 bases and J 6 bases, with 13 bases left between them. Germline-derived CDR1 and CDR2 are SGHTS and YDEGEE. The CDR3 sequence: CASSMVRGSEAFF. The CDR3 DNA reads TGTGCCAGCAGCATGGTACGGGGATCTGAAGCTTTCTTT.

The sample holds a few counts of this clonotype. The chain has TRBV29-1 and TRBJ1-2; 9 bases match TRBD1. The CDR3 runs to 13 residues. Germline loops: CDR1 SQVTM, CDR2 ANQGSEA. J was trimmed by 3 bases and V by 6 bases; bases with no gene match: 5. CDR3 amino acids: CSVTGTGHYGYTF. The CDR3 coding sequence is TGCAGCGTGACCGGGACAGGGCACTATGGCTACACCTTC. Looking up the rest from reference TRBV29-1 and TRBJ1-2 gives the full variable domain: SAVISQKPSRDICQRGTSLTIQCQVDSQVTMMFWYRQQPGQSLTLIATANQGSEATYESGFVIDKFPISRPNLTFSTLTVSNMSPEDSSIYLCSVTGTGHYGYTFGSGTRLTVV.

This clonotype was counted at least ten times. The chain links TRBV6-2 or TRBV6-3 to TRBJ2-7, with D perhaps TRBD1 or TRBD2 (5 bases each). Trimming stripped 2 bases from V and 6 bases from J, with 20 bases between. The CDR3 is 16 residues long. Germline loops: CDR1 MNHEY, CDR2 SVGEGT. The CDR3 is CASSYEAGSVGREQYF. The CDR3 nucleotides read TGTGCCAGCAGTTACGAGGCGGGCTCCGTGGGGCGCGAGCAGTACTTC.

Ten or more counts support this clonotype. This sequence joins TRBV18 and TRBJ1-1, with 7 nucleotides matching TRBD1. The CDR3 has 15 amino acids. Germline loops: CDR1 KGHSH, CDR2 LQKENI. V lost 1 base, J lost 6 bases, and 8 bases stayed unmatched. The CDR3 reads CASSPRRIDRAEAFF. DNA of the CDR3: TGTGCCAGCTCACCACGGCGGATCGACAGGGCTGAAGCTTTCTTT.

This clonotype was picked up many times. V usage is TRBV10-2 and J usage is TRBJ1-5; 9 bases agree with TRBD1. The CDR3 length is 16 residues. Per germline, CDR1 WSHSY and CDR2 SAAADI. Unmatched junction bases numbered 10, after V lost 10 bases and J lost 0 bases. The CDR3 sequence is CATRDRATYSNQPQHF. In DNA, the CDR3 is TGCGCCACACGGGACAGGGCAACTTATAGCAATCAGCCCCAGCATTTT.

This clonotype was picked up a small number of times. This chain uses TRBV7-9 with TRBJ1-2; no reliable D call. V was pared by 1 base and J by 4 bases, with 7 bases between. CDR3 length equals 13 residues. Germline-derived CDR1 and CDR2 are SEHNR and FQNEAQ (reference sequence). The CDR3 region is CASSLVSSYGYTF. In DNA form, the CDR3 reads TGTGCCAGCAGCTTAGTTTCCAGCTATGGCTACACCTTC.

This clonotype was observed a few times. The chain recombines TRBV9 with TRBJ1-6, with D unclear. Deletions cut 0 bases from V and 8 bases from J, with 9 bases between. The CDR3 consists of 14 residues. Germline CDR1 reads SGDLS; CDR2 reads YYNGEE. DNA for the CDR3: TGTGCCAGCAGCGTAGATTTGCGCGATTCACCCCTCCACTTT. Its protein product is CASSVDLRDSPLHF.

This clonotype was seen many times. The chain combines TRBV5-5 with TRBJ2-3; D unclear. Deletions cut 2 bases from V and 0 bases from J, with 16 bases between. The germline V gene has CDR1 SGHKS and CDR2 YYEKEE (reference sequence). This CDR3 comprises 17 residues. For the CDR3, the DNA is TGTGCCAGCAGCTTTAGGACCGACTTCCTTAGCACAGATACGCAGTATTTT. It encodes CASSFRTDFLSTDTQYF.

This clonotype was counted at least ten times. The chain links TRBV6-2 or TRBV6-3 to TRBJ1-1; 8 bases agree with TRBD1. This CDR3 has 16 amino acids. Germline CDR1 MNHEY, CDR2 SVGEGT. The J segment lost 2 bases and the V segment lost 2 bases, leaving 7 bases of the junction unmatched. The CDR3 nucleotides are TGTGCCAGCAGTTACCCAACAGGGGGGGACAACACTGAAGCTTTCTTT. It yields the protein CASSYPTGGDNTEAFF.

This clonotype was seen ten or more times. V and J are TRBV29-1 and TRBJ2-7; 9 bases align to TRBD1. This CDR3 spans 11 amino acids. The germline V gene encodes CDR1 SQVTM and CDR2 ANQGSEA. Trimming removed 4 bases from V and 6 bases from J; junction bases left unmatched: 1. The CDR3 region is CSVGTGAEQYF. The CDR3 DNA follows: TGCAGCGTTGGGACAGGGGCCGAGCAGTACTTC.

The table lists this clonotype with many counts. The rearrangement uses TRBV7-9 and TRBJ2-5; D gene unclear. V gave up 1 base and J gave up 5 bases, with 17 bases separating them. CDR1 and CDR2 from the germline V gene are SEHNR and FQNEAQ (reference sequence). This CDR3 has 16 residues. This CDR3 reads CASSLVPLFNGETQYF. The CDR3, as DNA: TGTGCCAGCAGCTTAGTCCCCCTCTTCAACGGCGAGACCCAGTACTTC.

In this sample, this clonotype turned up many times. The gene calls are TRBV18 and TRBJ2-3; D ambiguous. This CDR3 has 12 amino acids. Germline CDR1 is KGHSH and CDR2 is LQKENI. Deletions cut 1 base from V and 6 bases from J, with 5 bases between. The CDR3: CASSPLEDTQYF. DNA of the CDR3: TGTGCCAGCTCACCACTAGAGGATACGCAGTATTTT.

This clonotype was seen more than once but under ten times. The V gene is TRBV15, the J gene TRBJ1-2, with 11 bases lining up with TRBD1. Trimming took 3 bases from V and 5 from J; bases not matched to a gene: 5. CDR3 length equals 15 residues. Germline CDR1 reads LNHNV; CDR2 reads YYDKDF (reference sequence). The CDR3 DNA is TGTGCCACCAGCAGCGGACAGGGGGCGCCGTATGGCTACACCTTC. Translation gives CATSSGQGAPYGYTF. Drawing the rest from reference TRBV15 and TRBJ1-2, the complete variable domain is DAMVIQNPRYQVTQFGKPVTLSCSQTLNHNVMYWYQQKSSQAPKLLFHYYDKDFNNEADTPDNFQSRRPNTSFCFLDIRSPGLGDTAMYLCATSSGQGAPYGYTFGSGTRLTVV.

The V and J genes are TRBV7-2 and TRBJ2-3; TRBD2 is a possible D gene (6 bases). Deletions cut 5 bases from V and 8 bases from J, with 17 bases between. The germline CDR1 and CDR2 sequences are SGHTA and FQGNSA. CDR3 size: 14 residues. The DNA for the CDR3 is TGTGCCAGCAGCCCCGGGGCGCGGGACGGTACGCAGTATTTT. Translating it yields CASSPGARDGTQYF.

This clonotype has ten or more counts. This chain links TRBV18 with TRBJ1-1; D call uncertain. Trimming left V 5 bases short and J 1 base short, with 8 bases between. The CDR3 sequence is 13 residues long. Germline values: CDR1 KGHSH, CDR2 LQKENI. The CDR3 is CASSYGENTEAFF. The CDR3 DNA follows: TGTGCCAGCTCATATGGTGAGAACACTGAAGCTTTCTTT.

This clonotype was seen a few times. This sequence joins TRBV14 and TRBJ2-7; D is undetermined. Looked up from germline, CDR1 is SGHDN and CDR2 is FVKESK. Trimming stripped 2 bases from V and 0 bases from J, with 5 bases between. CDR3 length: 13 amino acids. CDR3 nucleotide sequence: TGTGCCAGCAGCCAATACGTCTCCTACGAGCAGTACTTC. Protein: CASSQYVSYEQYF.

J is TRBJ2-3 and V is TRBV7-9; maybe TRBD1 (6 bases). This CDR3 is 12 amino acids long. Trimming cost V 5 bases and J 6 bases, with 9 bases left between them. Germline-derived CDR1 and CDR2 are SEHNR and FQNEAQ (reference sequence). As DNA, the CDR3 is TGTGCCAGCAGCGCCCAGGGGGATACGCAGTATTTT. Translated, it gives CASSAQGDTQYF.

This clonotype was seen at least ten times. The J gene is TRBJ2-5, the V gene TRBV2; D gene unclear. Germline V gene sequence: CDR1 SNHLY, CDR2 FYNNEI. The V gene lost 4 bases and the J gene lost 7 bases, with 4 bases spanning the gap. The CDR3 length is 10 residues. In nucleotides, the CDR3 is TGTGCCAGCAGTGCGCGGACCCAGTACTTC. It encodes CASSARTQYF.

V gene TRBV20-1 combines with J gene TRBJ2-5; TRBD1 matches at 9 bases. Germline V gene data show CDR1 as DFQATT and CDR2 as SNEGSKA (reference sequence). The trim removed 4 bases at V and 3 bases at J, leaving 9 bases unmatched. The CDR3 length is 15 residues. The CDR3 region is CSANRGRLVKETQYF. The CDR3 DNA sequence: TGCAGTGCTAACAGGGGGCGCCTGGTTAAAGAGACCCAGTACTTC.